This T cell receptor (beta chain) was retrieved from a study of T-cell memory formation after mild COVID-19. TCRdb fed the 5' RACE reads into MiXCR, producing one record per CDR3 protein. The table lists some 300,000 distinct CDR3 sequences, around 19% of them singletons. Germline V gene lookup returns CDR1 SGHDT and CDR2 YYEEEE. With V trimmed by 4 bases and J by 2 bases, 5 bases remained unmatched. CDR3 length: 14 residues. The chain is built from TRBV5-6 and TRBJ2-7, with 8 nucleotides matching TRBD1. The clonotype was recovered from a man between 18 and 29 years old who had mild COVID-19 (a few samples of this study predate the infection). Cell type and time point are not known. Sequenced sample: PBMCs or a T cell subset sorted from them (not recorded which). CDR3 DNA: TGTGCCAGCAGCGTAAAGGGACAGGCCTACGAGCAGTACTTC. Residues: CASSVKGQAYEQYF.